This T cell receptor (beta chain) is drawn from a study of blood T cells in healthy people across ages. Broader study findings: Older age coincided with a roughly linear decline in TCR beta diversity per million T cells. Changes in expanded clonotypes were possibly confounded, as the CMV status of donors was unknown.

In its sample, this clonotype was seen a few times. The antigen remains undetermined. The study drew donors from healthy Caucasian individuals in Russia aged roughly 6 to 90. The germline V gene has CDR1 LGHDT and CDR2 YNNKEL (reference sequence). The CDR3 length is 17 residues. Between the trimmed V and J ends, which lost 1 base and 2 bases, there was a span of 16 bases. A second PCR, run for about 7 to 11 cycles, used a sample-barcoded 5' primer plus a J-beta primer mix. TCRdb reprocessed the 5' RACE reads via MiXCR and lists one record per CDR3 protein. The table shows about 750,000 distinct CDR3 sequences, with about 55% occurring only once.

Material: blood. This TCR derives from a man older than 75 in good health. The chain uses TRBV3-1 and TRBJ2-3; D may be TRBD1 (6 bases). CDR3 residues: CASSQGPGHQYTDTQYF. CDR3 coding DNA: TGTGCCAGCAGCCAAGGGCCGGGACACCAGTACACAGATACGCAGTATTTT.